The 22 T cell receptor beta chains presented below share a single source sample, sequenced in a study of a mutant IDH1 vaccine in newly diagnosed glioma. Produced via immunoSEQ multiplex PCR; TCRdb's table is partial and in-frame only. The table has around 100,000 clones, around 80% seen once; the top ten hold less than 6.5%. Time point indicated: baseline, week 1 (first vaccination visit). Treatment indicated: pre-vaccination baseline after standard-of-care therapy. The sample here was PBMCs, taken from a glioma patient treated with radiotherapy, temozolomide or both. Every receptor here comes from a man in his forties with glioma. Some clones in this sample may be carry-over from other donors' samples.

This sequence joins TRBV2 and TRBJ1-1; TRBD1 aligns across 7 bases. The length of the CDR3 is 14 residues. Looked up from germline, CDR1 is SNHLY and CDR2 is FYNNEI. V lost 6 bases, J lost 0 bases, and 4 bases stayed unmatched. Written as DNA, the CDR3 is TGTGCCAGCAGCCGCAGGGGGGTGAACACTGAAGCTTTCTTT. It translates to CASSRRGVNTEAFF.

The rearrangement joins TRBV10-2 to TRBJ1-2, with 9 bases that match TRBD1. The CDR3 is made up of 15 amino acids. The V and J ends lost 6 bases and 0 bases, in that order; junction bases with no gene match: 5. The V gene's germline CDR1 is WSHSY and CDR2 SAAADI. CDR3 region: CASRGTGPTNYGYTF. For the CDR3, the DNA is TGCGCCAGCAGGGGGACAGGGCCCACTAACTATGGCTACACCTTC.

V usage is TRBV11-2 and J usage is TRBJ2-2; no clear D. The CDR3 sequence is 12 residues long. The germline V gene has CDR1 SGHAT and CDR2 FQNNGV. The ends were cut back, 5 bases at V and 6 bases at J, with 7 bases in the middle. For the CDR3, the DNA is TGTGCCAGCAGCCGGTTGGCCGGGGAGCTGTTTTTT. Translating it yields CASSRLAGELFF.

Here the CDR3 reads CASSSSGGADTQYF. The CDR3 DNA is TGTGCCAGCAGCTCTAGCGGGGGGGCAGATACGCAGTATTTT. This rearrangement joins TRBV5-6 to TRBJ2-3; 12 bases fit TRBD2. V was clipped by 3 bases and J by 4 bases; unmatched bases: 0. Looked up from germline, CDR1 is SGHDT and CDR2 is YYEEEE. There are 14 residues in the CDR3.

As DNA, the CDR3 is TGTGCCAGCAGCTGGCCGGGGCACCAAGGCTACACCTTC. This codes for CASSWPGHQGYTF. The V call is TRBV7-9, the J call TRBJ1-2, with D possibly TRBD1 on 5 matching bases. The CDR3 length is 13 residues. V was shortened by 4 bases and J by 8 bases, with 14 bases between the two germline ends. Germline V gene data show CDR1 as SEHNR and CDR2 as FQNEAQ (reference sequence).

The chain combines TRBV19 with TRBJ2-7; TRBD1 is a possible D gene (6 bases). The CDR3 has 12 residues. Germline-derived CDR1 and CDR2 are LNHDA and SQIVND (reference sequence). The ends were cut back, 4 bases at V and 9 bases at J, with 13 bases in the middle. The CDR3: CASSRQDTRQYF. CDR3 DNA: TGTGCCAGTAGTAGACAGGATACGAGGCAGTACTTC.

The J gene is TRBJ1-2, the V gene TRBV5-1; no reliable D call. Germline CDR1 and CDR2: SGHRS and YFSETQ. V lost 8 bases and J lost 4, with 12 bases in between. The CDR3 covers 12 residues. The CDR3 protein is CARENHGYGYTF. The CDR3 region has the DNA TGCGCCAGGGAGAACCACGGCTATGGCTACACCTTC. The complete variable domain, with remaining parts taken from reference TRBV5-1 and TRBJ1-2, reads KAGVTQTPRYLIKTRGQQVTLSCSPISGHRSVSWYQQTPGQGLQFLFEYFSETQRNKGNFPGRFSGRQFSNSRSEMNVSTLELGDSALYLCARENHGYGYTFGSGTRLTVV.

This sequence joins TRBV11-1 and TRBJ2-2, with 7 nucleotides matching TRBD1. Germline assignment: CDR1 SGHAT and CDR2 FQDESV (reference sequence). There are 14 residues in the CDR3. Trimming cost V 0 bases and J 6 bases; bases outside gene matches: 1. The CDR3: CASSLAQGAGELFF. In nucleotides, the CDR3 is TGTGCCAGCAGCTTAGCGCAGGGGGCCGGGGAGCTGTTTTTT. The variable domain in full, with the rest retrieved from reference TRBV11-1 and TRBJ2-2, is EAEVAQSPRYKITEKSQAVAFWCDPISGHATLYWYRQILGQGPELLVQFQDESVVDDSQLPKDRFSAERLKGVDSTLKIQPAELGDSAMYLCASSLAQGAGELFFGEGSRLTVL.

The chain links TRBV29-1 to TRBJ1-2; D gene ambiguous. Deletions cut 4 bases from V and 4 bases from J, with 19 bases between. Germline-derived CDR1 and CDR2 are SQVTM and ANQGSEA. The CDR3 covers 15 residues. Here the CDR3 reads CSVVHPGRYLYGYTF. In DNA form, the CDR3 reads TGCAGCGTTGTACACCCAGGCAGATACCTCTATGGCTACACCTTC. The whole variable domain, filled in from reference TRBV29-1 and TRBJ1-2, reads SAVISQKPSRDICQRGTSLTIQCQVDSQVTMMFWYRQQPGQSLTLIATANQGSEATYESGFVIDKFPISRPNLTFSTLTVSNMSPEDSSIYLCSVVHPGRYLYGYTFGSGTRLTVV.

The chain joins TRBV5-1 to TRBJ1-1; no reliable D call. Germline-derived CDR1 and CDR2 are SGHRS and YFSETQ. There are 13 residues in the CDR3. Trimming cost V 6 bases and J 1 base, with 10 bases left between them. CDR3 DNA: TGCGCCAGCACTGTGGACGGGAACACTGAAGCTTTCTTT. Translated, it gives CASTVDGNTEAFF.

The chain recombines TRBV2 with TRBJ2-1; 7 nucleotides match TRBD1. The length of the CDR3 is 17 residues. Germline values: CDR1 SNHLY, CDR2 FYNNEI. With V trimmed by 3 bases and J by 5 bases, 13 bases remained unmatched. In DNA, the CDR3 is TGTGCCAGCAGTGAGGGAGTGACAGGGTGGCGCAACAATGAGCAGTTCTTC. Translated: CASSEGVTGWRNNEQFF.

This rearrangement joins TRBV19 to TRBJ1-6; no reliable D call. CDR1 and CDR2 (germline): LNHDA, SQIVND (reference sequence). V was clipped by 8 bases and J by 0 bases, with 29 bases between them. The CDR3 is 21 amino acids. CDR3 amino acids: CASGPSFVIAAYSSYNSPLHF. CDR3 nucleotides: TGTGCCAGTGGGCCCTCTTTTGTCATCGCCGCCTATAGCTCCTATAATTCACCCCTCCACTTT.

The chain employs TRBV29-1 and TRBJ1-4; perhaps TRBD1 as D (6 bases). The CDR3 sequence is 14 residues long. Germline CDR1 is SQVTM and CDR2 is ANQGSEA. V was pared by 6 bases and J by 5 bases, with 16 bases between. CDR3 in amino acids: CSVRKGGLNEKLFF. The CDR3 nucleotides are TGCAGCGTAAGAAAGGGGGGATTAAATGAAAAACTGTTTTTT.

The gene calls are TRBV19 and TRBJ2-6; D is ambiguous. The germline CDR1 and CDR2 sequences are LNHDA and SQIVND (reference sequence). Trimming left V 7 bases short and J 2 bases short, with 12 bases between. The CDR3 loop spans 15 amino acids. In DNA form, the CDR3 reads TGTGCCAGTAAGTGGCTAGGGACTGGGGCCAACGTCCTGACTTTC. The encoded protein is CASKWLGTGANVLTF.

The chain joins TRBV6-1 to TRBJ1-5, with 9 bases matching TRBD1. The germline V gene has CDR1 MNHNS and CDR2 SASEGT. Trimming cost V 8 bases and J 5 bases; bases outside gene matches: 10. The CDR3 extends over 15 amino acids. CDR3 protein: CASSGQGLIHQPQHF. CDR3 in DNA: TGTGCCAGCTCCGGACAGGGGCTCATCCATCAGCCCCAGCATTTT.

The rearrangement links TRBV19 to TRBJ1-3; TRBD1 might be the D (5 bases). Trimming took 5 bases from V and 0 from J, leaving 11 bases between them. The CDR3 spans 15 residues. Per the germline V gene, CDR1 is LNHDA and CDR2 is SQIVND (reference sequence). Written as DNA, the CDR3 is TGTGCCAGTAGTTCGGGACTTCGCTCTGGAAACACCATATATTTT. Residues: CASSSGLRSGNTIYF.

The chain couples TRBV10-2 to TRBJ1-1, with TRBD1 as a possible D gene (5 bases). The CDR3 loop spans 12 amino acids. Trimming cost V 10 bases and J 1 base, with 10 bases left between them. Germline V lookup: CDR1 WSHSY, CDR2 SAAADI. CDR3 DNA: TGCGCCACCCTAAGGGGGAACACTGAAGCTTTCTTT. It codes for CATLRGNTEAFF.

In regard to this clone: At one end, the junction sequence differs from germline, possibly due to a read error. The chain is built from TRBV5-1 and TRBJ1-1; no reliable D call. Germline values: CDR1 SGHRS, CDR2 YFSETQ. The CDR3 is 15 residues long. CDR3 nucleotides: TGCGCCAGCACCTTGAGTGGCATTTTGAACACTGAAGCTTTCTTT. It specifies CASTLSGILNTEAFF.

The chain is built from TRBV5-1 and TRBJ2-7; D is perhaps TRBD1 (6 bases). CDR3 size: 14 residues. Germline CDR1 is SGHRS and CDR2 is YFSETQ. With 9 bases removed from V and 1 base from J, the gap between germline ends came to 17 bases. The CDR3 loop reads CANVDRTESYEQYF. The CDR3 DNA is TGCGCCAACGTTGACAGGACGGAGTCCTACGAGCAGTACTTC.

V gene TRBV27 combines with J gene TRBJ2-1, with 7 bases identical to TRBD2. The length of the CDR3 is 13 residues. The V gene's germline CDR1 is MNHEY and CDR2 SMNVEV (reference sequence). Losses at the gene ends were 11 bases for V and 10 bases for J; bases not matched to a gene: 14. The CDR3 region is CAPAGEGLHEQFF. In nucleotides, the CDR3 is TGTGCCCCAGCCGGGGAGGGGCTACACGAGCAGTTCTTC.

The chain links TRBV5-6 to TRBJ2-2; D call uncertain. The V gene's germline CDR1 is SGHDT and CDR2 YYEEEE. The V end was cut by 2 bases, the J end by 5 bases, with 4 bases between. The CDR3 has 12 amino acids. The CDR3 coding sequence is TGTGCCAGCAGCTTTGGGACCGGGGAGCTGTTTTTT. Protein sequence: CASSFGTGELFF.

The CDR3 sequence: CASSRIAGVQETQYF. CDR3 bases: TGTGCCAGTAGTAGGATAGCGGGGGTCCAAGAGACCCAGTACTTC. V and J are TRBV19 and TRBJ2-5, with 9 positions matching TRBD2. V dropped 4 bases and J dropped 1; count of bases not matched to a gene: 4. CDR1 and CDR2 (germline): LNHDA, SQIVND (reference sequence). CDR3 length: 15 amino acids.